These 11 T cell receptor beta chains were all obtained from the same sample, sequenced in a study of CD8 T cells in ankylosing spondylitis. Their recognized antigens are unknown. TCRdb re-derived calls from the 5' RACE reads in MiXCR, one entry per CDR3 protein. The top ten clones hold around 3.5% of a sample with 500,000 to 650,000 distinct CDR3 sequences, over 4% of them seen once. Points from the study as a whole: Ankylosing spondylitis blood seemed to carry a telltale TCR beta motif made of eight or nine highly homologous variants.

Sequencing input: blood, either unsorted or a sorted T cell fraction (not recorded which). All receptors derive from a male donor with ankylosing spondylitis.

Details on this clonotype: A read error may explain this, as a much larger clone is one base away. The CDR3 nucleotides read TGCAGTGACCCTACGCGGATCGGAGAGACCCAGTACTTC. This translates into CSDPTRIGETQYF. The chain uses TRBV20-1 and TRBJ2-5; D uncertain. Germline V gene sequence: CDR1 DFQATT, CDR2 SNEGSKA (reference sequence). This CDR3 has 13 amino acids. The ends were cut back, 7 bases at V and 4 bases at J, with 16 bases in the middle.

This clonotype came up many times. One junction end does not reproduce the germline sequence, and a read error may be involved. The chain combines TRBV5-1 with TRBJ1-5; a weak D match, TRBD1 (5 bases). Germline CDR1 and CDR2: SGHRS and YFSETQ. This CDR3 contains 14 residues. As DNA, the CDR3 is TGTGCCAGCAGCTCCCAGGGAGGCAATCAGCCCCAGCATTTT. As protein: CASSSQGGNQPQHF.

This clonotype occurred a few times. The chain couples TRBV12-3 or TRBV12-4 to TRBJ2-7; D may correspond to TRBD1 or TRBD2 (5 bases each). The germline V and J ends were trimmed by 5 bases and 6 bases, with 14 bases remaining between them. The CDR3 totals 13 residues. The CDR3 region has the DNA TGTGCCAGCAGTCCCGGGGCATCCAGCGAGCAGTACTTC. Protein sequence: CASSPGASSEQYF.

This clonotype was counted many times. This sequence joins TRBV12-3 or TRBV12-4 and TRBJ2-1; D unclear. Trimming removed 7 bases at V and 7 bases at J, with 20 bases between. The CDR3 loop spans 15 amino acids. DNA of the CDR3: TGTGCCAGCATAGTGGCAGGCCTGGCCAGGAATGAGCAGTTCTTC. Encoded protein: CASIVAGLARNEQFF.

This clonotype was seen at least ten times. This rearrangement joins TRBV10-3 to TRBJ2-1; D not certain. From germline, CDR1 is ENHRY and CDR2 SYGVKD. This CDR3 spans 13 amino acids. V was pared by 2 bases and J by 8 bases, with 10 bases between. CDR3 DNA: TGTGCCATCAGTGAGGAAAGGGTGGATGAGCAGTTCTTC. Its translation is CAISEERVDEQFF.

The sample holds many counts of this clonotype. This sequence joins TRBV10-3 and TRBJ2-5, with 10 bases fitting TRBD2. From germline, CDR1 is ENHRY and CDR2 SYGVKD. This CDR3 has 15 amino acids. V dropped 0 bases and J dropped 2; count of bases not matched to a gene: 0. In DNA form, the CDR3 reads TGTGCCATCAGTGAGTCACTAGCGGGACAAGAGACCCAGTACTTC. Its translation: CAISESLAGQETQYF.

The table lists this clonotype with many counts. The chain recombines TRBV5-6 with TRBJ1-2; 7 bases are shared with TRBD1. V lost 0 bases and J lost 3; bases outside the gene matches: 2. Per the germline V gene, CDR1 is SGHDT and CDR2 is YYEEEE. CDR3 length: 14 amino acids. The CDR3 reads CASSLVGGDYGYTF. The CDR3 DNA reads TGTGCCAGCAGCTTGGTAGGGGGCGACTATGGCTACACCTTC.

This chain uses TRBV20-1 with TRBJ2-5, with 13 bases that match TRBD2. Germline CDR1 DFQATT, CDR2 SNEGSKA (reference sequence). This CDR3 contains 17 residues. V was clipped by 3 bases and J by 2 bases; unmatched bases: 9. The CDR3 region is CSARHGLAGARQETQYF. CDR3 bases: TGCAGTGCTAGGCACGGACTAGCGGGGGCTAGACAAGAGACCCAGTACTTC.

This clonotype was seen many times. This sequence joins TRBV4-2 and TRBJ1-4, with TRBD1 matching 12 bases. Germline V CDR1 and CDR2: LGHNA, YNFKEQ. There are 17 residues in the CDR3. Losses at the gene ends were 4 bases for V and 4 bases for J; bases not matched to a gene: 7. CDR3 bases: TGTGCCAGCAGCCGACCGGGACAGGGGGCCGGTAATGAAAAACTGTTTTTT. It translates to CASSRPGQGAGNEKLFF.

Details on this clonotype: One base away lies a much larger clone, so this may be a sequencing read error. This chain connects TRBV5-1 to TRBJ2-6; D remains ambiguous. The germline CDR1 and CDR2 sequences are SGHRS and YFSETQ. This CDR3 is 16 amino acids long. The CDR3 nucleotides are TGCGCCAGCAGCTTGGAACACTTCTCTGGGGTCAACGTCCTGACTTTC. It translates to CASSLEHFSGVNVLTF.

This clonotype was counted a few times. CDR3 nucleotide sequence: TGTGCCAGCAGTCCCCGGCTAGCGGGAGGGAACGGGGAGCTGTTTTTT. Its protein is CASSPRLAGGNGELFF. The chain couples TRBV27 to TRBJ2-2, with TRBD2 identical over 12 bases. There are 16 residues in the CDR3. Looked up from germline, CDR1 is MNHEY and CDR2 is SMNVEV (reference sequence). Trimming removed 5 bases from V and 7 bases from J; junction bases left unmatched: 8.